This T cell receptor beta chain was sequenced for a study of T cell responses to AZD1222 COVID-19 vaccine. The CDR3 totals 15 residues. Germline CDR1 reads SGHDN; CDR2 reads FVKESK. V dropped 1 base and J dropped 5 bases, with 14 bases sitting between them. Repertoires were generated with immunoSEQ multiplex PCR, while TCRdb's copy carries only in-frame clones and drops some. The data hold 65,000 to 75,000 clones, with around 90% observed a single time. The genes are TRBV14 and TRBJ1-1, with a weak D call TRBD1 (5 bases). Sequenced material: peripheral blood, taken 28 days after the second dose of the MenACWY control vaccine. The sequence came from an adult who received the MenACWY meningococcal vaccine as a control. Here the CDR3 DNA reads TGTGCCAGCAGCCAAGTCCAGGGTCCTAAGACTGAAGCTTTCTTT. It encodes CASSQVQGPKTEAFF.